The clone carrying this TCR beta chain came up a few times. These data are taken from a study of T-cell reconstitution after alpha-beta-depleted transplantation in children. V was trimmed by 1 base and J by 3 bases, leaving 16 bases between them. The CDR3 covers 17 residues. Unique molecular identifiers tagged the TCRbeta library. TCRdb reprocessed the PCR reads via MiXCR and lists one record per CDR3 protein. The repertoire has hundreds of thousands of distinct CDR3 sequences, 15% to 20% of them found once; the top ten carry roughly 4.8%. Sequences were derived from PBMCs, mostly from graft donor cells, sampled 360 days after TCRalphabeta/CD19-depleted stem cell transplant. This chain connects TRBV12-3 or TRBV12-4 to TRBJ1-5; D perhaps matches TRBD1 (6 bases). This sequence originates from a male patient aged 10 to 17 who had a stem cell transplant for acute lymphoblastic leukemia, so the T cells may come from the graft donor. The CDR3 is CASSLDGQRAYNQPQHF. Here the CDR3 DNA reads TGTGCCAGCAGTTTAGATGGACAGAGGGCCTACAATCAGCCCCAGCATTTT.